The 9 T cell receptor beta chains listed next were all sequenced from one sample in a study of blood T cell repertoires in COVID-19. Clones were read by immunoSEQ multiplex PCR, and TCRdb kept only the in-frame ones, dropping some. The sample shows about 70,000 clones, about three quarters of them seen only once. The specimen sequenced was peripheral blood. These receptors came from a man at least 80 years old with acute or convalescent COVID-19.

The chain links TRBV11-2 to TRBJ2-7; D is perhaps TRBD2 (6 bases). This CDR3 has 16 amino acids. Between the trimmed V and J ends, which lost 4 bases and 0 bases, there was a span of 16 bases. Germline values: CDR1 SGHAT, CDR2 FQNNGV. The CDR3 spells CASSSPEYSGSYEQYF. CDR3 nucleotides: TGTGCCAGCAGCTCTCCCGAATATAGCGGCTCCTACGAGCAGTACTTC.

The V and J genes are TRBV5-4 and TRBJ2-1; 8 positions match TRBD2. V trimming: 4 bases; J trimming: 8 bases; junction bases outside the gene matches: 11. This CDR3 has 15 residues. The V gene's germline CDR1 is SGHNT and CDR2 YYREEE (reference sequence). The CDR3 here is CASSPGIAGPDEQFF. The CDR3 nucleotides are TGTGCCAGCAGCCCCGGGATAGCGGGACCGGATGAGCAGTTCTTC.

The rearrangement joins TRBV30 to TRBJ1-2, with D maybe TRBD1 (6 bases). The CDR3 spans 12 residues. V lost 3 bases and J lost 5, with 10 bases in between. The germline V gene has CDR1 GTSNPN and CDR2 SVGIG (reference sequence). The CDR3 loop reads CAWSRGPYGYTF. As DNA, the CDR3 is TGTGCCTGGAGCAGGGGCCCATATGGCTACACCTTC.

The rearrangement joins TRBV4-2 to TRBJ2-7, with 13 bases aligning to TRBD2. The germline gives CDR1 LGHNA, CDR2 YNFKEQ. The CDR3 is 16 amino acids. The V segment lost 1 base and the J segment 6 bases; nucleotides outside the gene matches: 6. Written as DNA, the CDR3 is TGTGCCAGCAGCCAAGTAGGGACTAGCGGGGACCTCGAGCAGTACTTC. It specifies CASSQVGTSGDLEQYF.

This rearrangement joins TRBV9 to TRBJ1-1; D unclear. Germline V lookup: CDR1 SGDLS, CDR2 YYNGEE. CDR3 size: 14 residues. Trimming removed 1 base at V and 0 bases at J, with 7 bases between. The CDR3 DNA sequence: TGTGCCAGCAGCGTACAGGTAATGAACACTGAAGCTTTCTTT. Protein sequence: CASSVQVMNTEAFF.

The CDR3 is CASSYPTFSGSGYEQYF. In nucleotides, the CDR3 is TGTGCCAGCAGTTACCCCACCTTTAGCGGGAGCGGCTACGAGCAGTACTTC. The genes are TRBV6-7 and TRBJ2-7; 9 bases map to TRBD2. TRBV6-7 is treated as an ORF (open reading frame) with a function not yet certain. J gave up 3 bases and V 2 bases, and 11 bases lay outside the gene matches. This CDR3 is built from 17 residues.

The rearrangement links TRBV30 to TRBJ1-5; 8 nucleotides agree with TRBD1. Germline assignment: CDR1 GTSNPN and CDR2 SVGIG (reference sequence). The ends lost 2 bases at V and 2 bases at J; junction bases unmatched: 2. CDR3 length: 14 residues. This chain's CDR3 is CAWSQTGGNQPQHF. In DNA form, the CDR3 reads TGTGCCTGGAGTCAGACAGGGGGCAATCAGCCCCAGCATTTT. Looking up the rest from reference TRBV30 and TRBJ1-5 gives the full variable domain: SQTIHQWPATLVQPVGSPLSLECTVEGTSNPNLYWYRQAAGRGLQLLFYSVGIGQISSEVPQNLSASRPQDRQFILSSKKLLLSDSGFYLCAWSQTGGNQPQHFGDGTRLSIL.

This chain uses TRBV20-1 with TRBJ2-7, with a possible D match to TRBD2 (6 bases). The CDR3 runs to 13 residues. Trimming stripped 3 bases from V and 2 bases from J, with 11 bases between. From germline, CDR1 is DFQATT and CDR2 SNEGSKA (reference sequence). CDR3 region: CSASHGGTYEQYF. CDR3 nucleotides: TGCAGTGCTAGTCACGGGGGTACCTACGAGCAGTACTTC.

This chain links TRBV10-3 with TRBJ2-3; the match to TRBD2 covers 14 bases. Trimming took 10 bases from V and 0 from J; bases not matched to a gene: 6. This CDR3 has 16 amino acids. Germline lookup yields CDR1 ENHRY and CDR2 SYGVKD. CDR3: CATNGLAGGSTDTQYF. DNA for the CDR3: TGTGCCACCAACGGACTAGCGGGGGGAAGCACAGATACGCAGTATTTT.